This TCR beta chain was observed in a study of T cells of healthy individuals. TCRdb re-called the 5' RACE reads with MiXCR, one entry per CDR3 protein. This table has tens of thousands of distinct CDR3 sequences, approximately 15% appearing once. This clonotype was detected many times. V lost 2 bases, J lost 2 bases, and 20 bases lay in between. CDR1 and CDR2 (germline): LNHNV, YYDKDF (reference sequence). This CDR3 is built from 18 residues. The TCR comes from a human donor in good health. The chain couples TRBV15 to TRBJ2-3, with D possibly being TRBD1 (6 bases). This CDR3 is CATSRRYLTGLDTDTQYF. The CDR3 DNA reads as TGTGCCACCAGCAGAAGGTACCTAACAGGGCTGGACACAGATACGCAGTATTTT.